Detailed here is one TCR beta chain. Its antigen remains unknown. A second roughly 6 to 11 cycle PCR used barcoded and J-beta primers. TCRdb reanalysed the 5' RACE reads using MiXCR and keeps one entry per CDR3 protein. The sample yields approximately 810,000 distinct CDR3 sequences, about 28% seen once. The data originate from a study of blood T cells in healthy people across ages. Study-wide results and limits: In long-lived donors, naive CD4+ cell counts and diversity exceeded those of aged donors.

Germline CDR1 reads DFQATT; CDR2 reads SNEGSKA (reference sequence). The trim removed 2 bases at V and 5 bases at J, leaving 6 bases unmatched. The length of the CDR3 is 14 residues. Sequencing was done on a sample of blood. The receptor was isolated from a woman of 80 years or more in good health. The chain recombines TRBV20-1 with TRBJ2-1, with TRBD2 matching 7 bases. This CDR3 is CSARSLAANNEQFF. Written as DNA, the CDR3 is TGCAGTGCTAGATCGCTAGCGGCCAACAATGAGCAGTTCTTC.